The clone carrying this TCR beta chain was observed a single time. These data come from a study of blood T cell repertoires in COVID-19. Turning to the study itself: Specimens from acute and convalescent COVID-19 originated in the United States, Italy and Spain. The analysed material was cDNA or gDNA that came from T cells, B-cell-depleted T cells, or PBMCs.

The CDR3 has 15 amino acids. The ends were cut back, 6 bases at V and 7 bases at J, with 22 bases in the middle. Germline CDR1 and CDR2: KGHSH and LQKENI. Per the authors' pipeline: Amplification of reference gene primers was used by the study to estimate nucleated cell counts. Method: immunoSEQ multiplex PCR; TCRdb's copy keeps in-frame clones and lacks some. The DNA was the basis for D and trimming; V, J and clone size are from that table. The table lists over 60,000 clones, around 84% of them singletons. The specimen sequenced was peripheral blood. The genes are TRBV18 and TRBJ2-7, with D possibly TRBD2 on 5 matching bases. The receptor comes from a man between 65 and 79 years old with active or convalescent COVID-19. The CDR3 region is CASSPPGTPRDEQYF. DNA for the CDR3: TGTGCCAGCTCCCCGCCGGGTACGCCTCGGGATGAGCAGTACTTC.